Listed here are 20 T cell receptor beta chains from one sample, sequenced in a study of blood T cell repertoires in COVID-19. Libraries were prepared by immunoSEQ multiplex PCR; TCRdb keeps only in-frame clonotypes and omits some of them. Among about 230,000 clones listed, 83% were seen once. The specimen was peripheral blood. These receptors all stem from an older man with acute or convalescent COVID-19.

This chain connects TRBV10-3 to TRBJ2-7; D ambiguous. The CDR3 is 11 amino acids. Germline V gene sequence: CDR1 ENHRY, CDR2 SYGVKD. Trimming shortened V by 4 bases and J by 5 bases, and 6 bases separated the two germline ends. The CDR3 loop reads CAISGLDEQYF. CDR3 coding DNA: TGTGCCATCAGTGGCCTAGACGAGCAGTACTTC.

A word on this clone: This sample also contains other DNA sequences that code for the same CDR3. The rearrangement uses TRBV19 and TRBJ2-5; 7 nucleotides agree with TRBD2. V trimming: 1 base; J trimming: 5 bases; junction bases outside the gene matches: 4. This CDR3 has 14 amino acids. The germline CDR1 and CDR2 sequences are LNHDA and SQIVND (reference sequence). The CDR3 region is CASSIVGAGETQYF. Here the CDR3 DNA reads TGTGCCAGTAGTATAGTGGGAGCGGGGGAGACCCAGTACTTC.

There are a few counts of this clone. The CDR3 spells CASSPAGSQETQYF. The CDR3 nucleotides are TGTGCCAGCAGCCCGGCCGGGAGCCAAGAGACCCAGTACTTC. The chain joins TRBV7-2 to TRBJ2-5, with D possibly being TRBD2 (6 bases). Trimming cost V 5 bases and J 1 base, with 11 bases left between them. The CDR3 has 14 amino acids. Germline loops: CDR1 SGHTA, CDR2 FQGNSA. Together with reference TRBV7-2 and TRBJ2-5, the CDR3 gives the full variable domain: GAGVSQSPSNKVTEKGKDVELRCDPISGHTALYWYRQSLGQGLEFLIYFQGNSAPDKSGLPSDRFSAERTGGSVSTLTIQRTQQEDSAVYLCASSPAGSQETQYFGPGTRLLVL.

The rearrangement uses TRBV7-3 and TRBJ2-7, with 8 bases aligning to TRBD1. Germline lookup yields CDR1 SGHTA and CDR2 FQGTGA. V was pared by 5 bases and J by 3 bases, with 6 bases of the junction left unmatched. The CDR3 sequence is 14 residues long. The CDR3 sequence: CASSPGTGGYEQYF. The DNA for the CDR3 is TGTGCCAGCAGCCCAGGGACAGGCGGCTACGAGCAGTACTTC.

J is TRBJ2-7 and V is TRBV5-4, with D tentatively TRBD2 (7 bases). The CDR3 consists of 15 residues. CDR1 SGHNT and CDR2 YYREEE come from the germline V gene (reference sequence). The germline V and J ends were trimmed by 5 bases and 2 bases, with 17 bases remaining between them. The CDR3 protein is CASSHRRGGTYEQYF. In nucleotides, the CDR3 is TGTGCCAGCAGTCATAGGAGGGGGGGGACCTACGAGCAGTACTTC.

The rearrangement links TRBV6-5 to TRBJ1-6; tentative D call: TRBD1 (5 bases). This CDR3 region has 15 residues. CDR1 MNHEY and CDR2 SVGAGI come from the germline V gene. Trimming left V 0 bases short and J 10 bases short, with 13 bases between. The CDR3 sequence is CASSYSRVIDSPLHF. CDR3 coding DNA: TGTGCCAGCAGTTACTCCAGGGTGATTGACTCACCCCTCCACTTT.

This chain links TRBV3-1 (or the pseudogene TRBV3-2) with TRBJ1-1, with TRBD1 matching over 8 bases. This CDR3 contains 15 residues. The V and J ends lost 6 bases and 11 bases, in that order; junction bases with no gene match: 17. From germline, CDR1 is LGHDT and CDR2 YNNKEL (reference sequence). Here the CDR3 reads CASSHSGGQGSDAFF. The CDR3 nucleotides are TGTGCCAGCAGTCACTCCGGAGGACAGGGATCCGACGCTTTCTTT.

The genes are TRBV2 and TRBJ2-1; TRBD2 is a possible D gene (6 bases). Germline loops: CDR1 SNHLY, CDR2 FYNNEI. Trimming stripped 8 bases from V and 1 base from J, with 21 bases between. The CDR3 covers 17 residues. The CDR3 protein is CASAGTRERGSYNEQFF. In DNA form, the CDR3 reads TGTGCCAGCGCCGGTACTAGGGAACGGGGGTCCTACAATGAGCAGTTCTTC.

The gene calls are TRBV18 and TRBJ2-7, with TRBD2 identical over 9 bases. This CDR3 comprises 15 residues. CDR1 is KGHSH and CDR2 is LQKENI in the germline V gene. V dropped 2 bases and J dropped 3; count of bases not matched to a gene: 5. DNA of the CDR3: TGTGCCAGCTCACCAACGGGGACTAGCAACTACGAGCAGTACTTC. This encodes CASSPTGTSNYEQYF.

This sequence joins TRBV5-6 and TRBJ2-2; D not certain. With 0 bases removed from V and 7 bases from J, the gap between germline ends came to 13 bases. The CDR3 loop spans 15 amino acids. Germline V gene data show CDR1 as SGHDT and CDR2 as YYEEEE. The CDR3 coding sequence is TGTGCCAGCAGCTTGGCCCCACTTAGCTACGGGGAGCTGTTTTTT. Protein product: CASSLAPLSYGELFF. The full variable domain, in which reference TRBV5-6 and TRBJ2-2 provide the parts outside the CDR3, is DAGVTQSPTHLIKTRGQQVTLRCSPKSGHDTVSWYQQALGQGPQFIFQYYEEEERQRGNFPDRFSGHQFPNYSSELNVNALLLGDSALYLCASSLAPLSYGELFFGEGSRLTVL.

Only a few counts were recorded for this clone. The V and J genes are TRBV19 and TRBJ1-3; TRBD1 might be the D (6 bases). The CDR3 runs to 15 residues. In germline, CDR1 is LNHDA, CDR2 SQIVND (reference sequence). CDR3 DNA: TGTGCGACAGGACCGGGGAGAAGCTCTGGAAACACCATATATTTT. It translates to CATGPGRSSGNTIYF.

The chain couples TRBV7-8 to TRBJ1-5; the D gene is possibly TRBD1 (6 bases). CDR3 length: 17 residues. CDR1 is SGHVS and CDR2 is FQNEAQ in the germline V gene. V was trimmed by 5 bases and J by 0 bases, leaving 17 bases between them. The chain's CDR3 is CASSRSGTPYSNQPQHF. CDR3 sequence (DNA): TGTGCCAGCAGCAGGTCCGGGACACCTTATAGCAATCAGCCCCAGCATTTT.

The chain links TRBV28 to TRBJ2-7; TRBD1 agrees at 9 bases. The CDR3 length is 15 residues. CDR1 is MDHEN and CDR2 is SYDVKM in the germline V gene. The trim removed 6 bases at V and 4 bases at J, leaving 10 bases unmatched. The CDR3 sequence is CASRKQGAAGYEQYF. The CDR3 DNA is TGTGCCAGCAGAAAACAGGGGGCCGCGGGGTACGAGCAGTACTTC.

This sequence joins TRBV5-1 and TRBJ1-2, with TRBD1 matching 7 bases. CDR3 length equals 15 residues. Trimming took 3 bases from V and 8 from J; bases not matched to a gene: 13. Germline lookup yields CDR1 SGHRS and CDR2 YFSETQ. Written as DNA, the CDR3 is TGCGCCAGCAGCTACGACGGGACAGCAGGAGAAGGCTACACCTTC. Amino acids: CASSYDGTAGEGYTF.

The V call is TRBV6-6, the J call TRBJ1-5; 7 bases match TRBD1. V lost 7 bases, J lost 6 bases, and 9 bases stayed unmatched. CDR3 length: 14 amino acids. Germline values: CDR1 MNHNY, CDR2 SVGAGI (reference sequence). The CDR3 sequence: CASTDRERSQPQHF. The CDR3 bases are TGTGCCAGCACCGACAGGGAGAGGAGTCAGCCCCAGCATTTT.

This rearrangement joins TRBV6-1 to TRBJ1-3; 8 nucleotides align to TRBD1. J gave up 0 bases and V 3 bases, and 7 bases lay outside the gene matches. The V gene's germline CDR1 is MNHNS and CDR2 SASEGT. This CDR3 has 17 residues. The CDR3, as DNA: TGTGCCAGCAGTGAGGCAGGGGGCCAACTCTCTGGAAACACCATATATTTT. Protein: CASSEAGGQLSGNTIYF.

This chain uses TRBV5-1 with TRBJ1-5, with D unresolved. The CDR3 loop spans 14 amino acids. Trimming removed 0 bases from V and 6 bases from J, with 10 bases in between. Germline V lookup: CDR1 SGHRS, CDR2 YFSETQ. The CDR3, as DNA: TGCGCCAGCAGCTTGGACTCGGGGTTTCAGCCCCAGCATTTT. Translating gives CASSLDSGFQPQHF.

This clone was observed a few times. The chain carries TRBV3-1 (or the pseudogene TRBV3-2) and TRBJ2-7; 9 nucleotides agree with TRBD1. The CDR3 consists of 16 residues. The germline gives CDR1 LGHDT, CDR2 YNNKEL (reference sequence). Germline trimming cut 2 bases from V and 2 bases from J; bases unmatched to any gene: 7. Here the CDR3 reads CASSQRAWDRAYEQYF. CDR3 nucleotides: TGTGCCAGCAGCCAAAGGGCCTGGGACAGGGCCTACGAGCAGTACTTC.

The chain joins TRBV4-1 to TRBJ2-6, with TRBD1 identical over 7 bases. The CDR3 contains 17 residues. The germline gives CDR1 MGHRA, CDR2 YSYEKL. After removal of 6 bases from V and 0 bases from J, the junction contained 8 bases not matched to a gene. The CDR3 nucleotides are TGCGCCAGCAGTCCCGGGACAGCCCCCTCTGGGGCCAACGTCCTGACTTTC. It translates to CASSPGTAPSGANVLTF.

The chain is built from TRBV2 and TRBJ2-7, with 11 bases matching TRBD1. Germline CDR1 is SNHLY and CDR2 is FYNNEI. This CDR3 spans 14 amino acids. Trimming cost V 6 bases and J 0 bases; bases outside gene matches: 1. CDR3 amino acids: CASRGTGGSYEQYF. As DNA, the CDR3 is TGTGCCAGCAGGGGGACAGGGGGCTCCTACGAGCAGTACTTC.